This TCR beta chain was identified during a study of CXCR3-negative and CXCR3-positive naive CD8 T cells. Study-level results: When CXCR3-positive naive cells were set against CXCR3-negative naive cells, the former had more hydrophobic TRB CDR3s.

All TRB cDNA libraries came from 5' RACE performed with UMI labels. TCRdb reprocessed the 5' RACE reads and stores each CDR3 protein as one record, lacking DNA. This table lists about 92,000 distinct CDR3 sequences. Details on this clonotype: Its specificity is not known.

The sample comprised naive CXCR3+ CD8+ T cells from blood. The sample's subset: CD45RO-CCR7+CD27+CD95- naive CD8+ T cells expressing CXCR3 (TNR3+). This clonotype was sampled from a human donor in good health. Some clones in this sample may be carry-over from other donors' samples.

The CDR3 here is CATSRVVDSAYGYTF. This chain links TRBV15 with TRBJ1-2; TCRdb selects TRBD1, and the lack of DNA leaves this call unchecked. The germline V gene has CDR1 LNHNV and CDR2 YYDKDF (reference sequence). The CDR3 extends over 15 amino acids.